What follows is one T cell receptor beta chain and its context. The antigen this receptor binds is unknown. Nothing much larger sits one base from this clone, and base qualities are not available. Whole blood was collected in K2EDTA tubes by collaborating institutions according to the institutions' own protocols. Collaborator samples were shipped for TCRbeta analysis as frozen whole blood, isolated PBMCs, or DNA extracted from either sample type. This sample is drawn from a study of blood T cell repertoires in COVID-19 (dated by TCRdb to the early 2020s). For the study in its entirety: Samples from collaborators originated in the United States, Italy and Spain and spanned both the acute and convalescent phases of COVID-19. The prospective study material was composed of cDNA or gDNA derived from T cells, B-cell-depleted T cells, or PBMCs. The dataset comprised deeply sampled blood TCRbeta repertoires from subjects exposed to, actively infected with, or recovered from COVID-19. The repertoires were made available in a free public database intended to serve as a resource for research on the immune response to SARS-CoV-2. Samples came from the ongoing ImmuneRACE study (first 160 participants) plus 1,254 subjects from 6 global collaborators. A de-identified subject ID, COVID-19 status, age in years and sex were almost always included in the sample metadata. HLA class I and class II types, where available, came from metadata supplied by the sample provider rather than from assay-based typing. Overall results and qualifications from the work: How much clinical and demographic metadata was included differed by source and by participant, and the metadata was provided uncurated.

The CDR3 spans 14 residues, from the cysteine through the phenylalanine. Only the CDR3 DNA stays, 42 bases, in frame from base 1. Cut back by 5 bases and 6 bases, the V and J ends lie 16 bases apart. The germline V gene encodes CDR1 SEHNR and CDR2 FQNEAQ (reference sequence). TCRbeta CDR3 regions were amplified from genomic DNA using the immunoSEQ Assay, a bias-controlled multiplex PCR. The authors' analysis ran thus. Nucleated cell counts per sample were estimated from amplification of reference gene primers within the assay. Sequence reads were collapsed and filtered to measure the absolute abundance of every unique TCRbeta CDR3 rearrangement. For each sample, productive Simpson clonality was calculated by taking the square root of Simpson's diversity index across productive rearrangements. Imported from immuneACCESS, the table was reduced by TCRdb to in-frame sequences with V and J called. These copies leave out some clones; in studies compared against another copy, an unresolved V gene accounts for under half, and the cause of the remainder is not known. The DNA was the basis for D and trimming; V, J and clone size are from that table. The sample contains approximately 270,000 clones, around nine tenths of them found a single time. In total, the top ten clones hold approximately 9% of the sample.

Sample: peripheral blood. The rearrangement joined TRBV7-9 to TRBJ1-2; possibly the D gene is TRBD1, per 6 matching bases. The source is a man in his forties with active or convalescent COVID-19. The sequenced DNA: TGTGCCAGCAGCACCGGATTCACAGGGAATGGCTACACCTTC. Its translation is CASSTGFTGNGYTF.